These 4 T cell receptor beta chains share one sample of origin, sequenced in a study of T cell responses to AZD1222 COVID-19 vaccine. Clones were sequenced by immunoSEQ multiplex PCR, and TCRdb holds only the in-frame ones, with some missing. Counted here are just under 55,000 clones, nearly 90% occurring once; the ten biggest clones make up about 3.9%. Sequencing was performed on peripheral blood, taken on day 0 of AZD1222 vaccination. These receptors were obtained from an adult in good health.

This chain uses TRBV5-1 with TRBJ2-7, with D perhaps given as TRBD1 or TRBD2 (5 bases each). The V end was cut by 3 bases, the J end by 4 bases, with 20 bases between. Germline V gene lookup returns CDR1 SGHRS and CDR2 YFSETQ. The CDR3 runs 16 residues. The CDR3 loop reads CASSWGTGPVAYEQYF. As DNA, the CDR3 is TGCGCCAGCAGCTGGGGGACGGGCCCAGTGGCTTACGAGCAGTACTTC. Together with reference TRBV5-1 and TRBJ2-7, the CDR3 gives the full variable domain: KAGVTQTPRYLIKTRGQQVTLSCSPISGHRSVSWYQQTPGQGLQFLFEYFSETQRNKGNFPGRFSGRQFSNSRSEMNVSTLELGDSALYLCASSWGTGPVAYEQYFGPGTRLTVT.

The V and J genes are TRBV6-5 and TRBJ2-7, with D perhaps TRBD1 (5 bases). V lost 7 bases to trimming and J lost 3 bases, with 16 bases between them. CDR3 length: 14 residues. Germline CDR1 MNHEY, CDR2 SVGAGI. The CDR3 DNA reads TGTGCCAGCAACCTGCGTCAGGGCGTCTACGAGCAGTACTTC. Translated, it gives CASNLRQGVYEQYF.

The CDR3 spells CASRGQIWGNEQFF. The CDR3 DNA sequence: TGTGCCAGCCGCGGACAGATATGGGGCAATGAGCAGTTCTTC. The chain uses TRBV18 and TRBJ2-1, with D possibly matching TRBD1 (6 bases). Germline V gene lookup returns CDR1 KGHSH and CDR2 LQKENI. The CDR3 spans 14 residues. The V and J ends lost 8 bases and 6 bases respectively, with 17 bases between them.

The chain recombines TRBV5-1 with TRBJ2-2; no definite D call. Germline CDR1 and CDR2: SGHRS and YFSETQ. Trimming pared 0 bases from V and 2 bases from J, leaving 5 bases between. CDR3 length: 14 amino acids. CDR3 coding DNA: TGCGCCAGCAGCTTGGAGCTAAACACCGGGGAGCTGTTTTTT. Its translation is CASSLELNTGELFF.